This TCR beta chain was captured by sequencing in a study of regulatory T cells in long-lasting Graves disease. For the study at large: Patients with new Graves' disease had used antithyroid drugs below 3 months.

The CDR3 has 15 amino acids. V gave up 4 bases and J gave up 4 bases; unmatched junction bases: 7. The V gene's germline CDR1 is SEHNR and CDR2 FQNEAQ (reference sequence). Time point reported: newly diagnosed GD, antithyroid drugs for less than 3 months. PBMC-derived RNA was used for the TCR library. This clonotype was counted between two and nine times. Construction of TCR beta libraries relied on iRepertoire HTBI primers and on Arm-PCR targeting CDR3 regions. Each CDR3 protein gets one entry after TCRdb re-called the multiplex PCR reads with MiXCR. In the table there are some 370,000 distinct CDR3 sequences, 12% of which are singletons. The sample was also reused in another study, on T cells in Graves' hyperthyroidism and ophthalmopathy. From that report: Recently diagnosed hyperthyroidism of less than 2 months' duration affected patients aged 18 to 65. Primed by the HTBI set, a first-round RT-PCR was run on the TCR CDR3.

Source: peripheral blood mononuclear cells (PBMCs), taken at new diagnosis, from a patient treated with antithyroid drugs. V usage is TRBV7-9 and J usage is TRBJ1-2; 9 bases match TRBD1. The receptor was isolated from a woman younger than 35 with Graves disease. This CDR3 is CASSSRDRVFYGYTF. As DNA, the CDR3 is TGTGCCAGCAGCTCCCGGGACAGGGTCTTCTATGGCTACACCTTC.